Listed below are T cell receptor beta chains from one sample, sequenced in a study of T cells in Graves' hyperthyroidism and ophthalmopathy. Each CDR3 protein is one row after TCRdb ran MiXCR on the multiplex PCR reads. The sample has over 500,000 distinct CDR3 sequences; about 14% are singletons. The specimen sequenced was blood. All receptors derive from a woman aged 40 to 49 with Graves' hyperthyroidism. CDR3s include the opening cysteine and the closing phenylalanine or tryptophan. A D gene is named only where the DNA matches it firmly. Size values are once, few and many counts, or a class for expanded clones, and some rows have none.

CDR3 DNA: TGTGCCAGCAGCATGGCGAACGAGCAGTACTTC
CDR3 protein: CASSMANEQYF
V gene: TRBV3-1
clone size: many
J gene: TRBJ2-7
D gene: NA

CDR3 DNA: TGCGCCAGCCGCCGGGCCGCGGACGAGCAGTACTTC
CDR3 protein: CASRRAADEQYF
V gene: TRBV5-1
clone size: many
J gene: TRBJ2-7
D gene: NA

CDR3 DNA: TGCGCCAGCAGCCCCTGGACAGGGAGGAACACCGGGGAGCTGTTTTTT
CDR3 protein: CASSPWTGRNTGELFF
V gene: TRBV5-1
clone size: NA
J gene: TRBJ2-2
D gene: TRBD1

CDR3 DNA: TGTGCCAGCAGCCAGAAGGGTTTCGGGACAGGGGGCGAGCAGTACTTC
CDR3 protein: CASSQKGFGTGGEQYF
V gene: TRBV14
clone size: NA
J gene: TRBJ2-7
D gene: TRBD1

CDR3 DNA: TGTGCCTGGAGTGTTTATGGCCGGACGGTGAACACTGAAGCTTTCTTT
CDR3 protein: CAWSVYGRTVNTEAFF
V gene: TRBV30
clone size: many
J gene: TRBJ1-1
D gene: NA

CDR3 DNA: TGTGCCAGCAGCGTAGAACTAGCGGGAGAGATCTACAATGAGCAGTTCTTC
CDR3 protein: CASSVELAGEIYNEQFF
V gene: TRBV9
clone size: NA
J gene: TRBJ2-1
D gene: TRBD2

CDR3 DNA: TGTGCCAGCAGCTTGGCCGGGACAGGGGGCCCAAACGAGCAGTACTTC
CDR3 protein: CASSLAGTGGPNEQYF
V gene: TRBV5-4
clone size: few
J gene: TRBJ2-7
D gene: TRBD1

CDR3 DNA: TGTGCCAGCAGTCGGGAGGGGACAGGGGGCCTGCAGTACTTC
CDR3 protein: CASSREGTGGLQYF
V gene: TRBV27
clone size: few
J gene: TRBJ2-7
D gene: TRBD1

CDR3 DNA: TGTGCCAGCAGCTATTGGACTAGCGGCTACAATGAGCAGTTCTTC
CDR3 protein: CASSYWTSGYNEQFF
V gene: TRBV27
clone size: NA
J gene: TRBJ2-1
D gene: TRBD2

CDR3 DNA: TGTGCCAGCAGTGGGGGGGCGAGGGGGACAGATACGCAGTATTTT
CDR3 protein: CASSGGARGTDTQYF
V gene: TRBV6-1
clone size: few
J gene: TRBJ2-3
D gene: NA

CDR3 DNA: TGCAGTGCTAGAATGGGGGCCGTGTCCTACGAGCAGTACTTC
CDR3 protein: CSARMGAVSYEQYF
V gene: TRBV20-1
clone size: many
J gene: TRBJ2-7
D gene: NA